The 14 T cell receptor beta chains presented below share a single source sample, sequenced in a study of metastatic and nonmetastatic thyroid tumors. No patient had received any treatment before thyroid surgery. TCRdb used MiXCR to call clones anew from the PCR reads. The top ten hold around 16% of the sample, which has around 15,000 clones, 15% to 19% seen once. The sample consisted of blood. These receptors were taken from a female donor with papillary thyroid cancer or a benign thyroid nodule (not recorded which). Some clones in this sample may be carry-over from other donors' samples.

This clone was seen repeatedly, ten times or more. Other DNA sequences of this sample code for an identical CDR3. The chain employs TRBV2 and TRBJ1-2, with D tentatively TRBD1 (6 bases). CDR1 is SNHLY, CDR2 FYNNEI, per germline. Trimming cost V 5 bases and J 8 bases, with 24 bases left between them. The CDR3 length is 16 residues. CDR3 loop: CASSSPQGTKLEGYTF. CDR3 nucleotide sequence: TGTGCCAGCAGTTCGCCCCAAGGGACAAAATTAGAGGGCTACACCTTC.

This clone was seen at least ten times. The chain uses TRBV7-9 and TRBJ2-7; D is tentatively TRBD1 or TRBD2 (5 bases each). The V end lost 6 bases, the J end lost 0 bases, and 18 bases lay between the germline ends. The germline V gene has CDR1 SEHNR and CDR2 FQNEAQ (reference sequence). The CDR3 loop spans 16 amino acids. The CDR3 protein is CASSFRAGTLSYEQYF. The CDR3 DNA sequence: TGTGCCAGCAGTTTTCGGGCAGGGACCCTCTCCTACGAGCAGTACTTC.

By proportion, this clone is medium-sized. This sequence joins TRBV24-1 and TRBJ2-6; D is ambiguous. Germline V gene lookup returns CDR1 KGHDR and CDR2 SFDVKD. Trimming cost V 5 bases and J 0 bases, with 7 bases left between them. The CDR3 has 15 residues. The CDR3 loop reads CATSGRSSGANVLTF. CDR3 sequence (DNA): TGTGCCACCAGTGGACGGTCCTCTGGGGCCAACGTCCTGACTTTC.

CDR3 residues: CASRLGGGFANTGELFF. As DNA, the CDR3 is TGTGCCAGCCGCCTCGGTGGGGGATTCGCGAACACCGGGGAGCTGTTTTTT. This chain connects TRBV11-2 to TRBJ2-2; tentatively, D is TRBD1 or TRBD2 (5 bases each). Trimming removed 8 bases from V and 0 bases from J, with 19 bases in between. This CDR3 is 17 amino acids long. CDR1 SGHAT and CDR2 FQNNGV come from the germline V gene.

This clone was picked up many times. CDR3 DNA sequence: TGTGCCAGCAGCGACGGGGGGACAGGGGACGGCAGCGAAAAACTGTTTTTT. Protein product: CASSDGGTGDGSEKLFF. The gene calls are TRBV11-1 and TRBJ1-4, with 10 bases matching TRBD1. V dropped 5 bases and J dropped 8; count of bases not matched to a gene: 14. The V gene's germline CDR1 is SGHAT and CDR2 FQDESV (reference sequence). There are 17 residues in the CDR3.

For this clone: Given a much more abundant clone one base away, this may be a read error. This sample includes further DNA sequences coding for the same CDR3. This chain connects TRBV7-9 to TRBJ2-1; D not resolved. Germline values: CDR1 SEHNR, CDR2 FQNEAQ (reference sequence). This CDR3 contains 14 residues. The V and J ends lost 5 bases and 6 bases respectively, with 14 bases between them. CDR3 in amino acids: CASSPFSGSNEQFF. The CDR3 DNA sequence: TGTGCCAGCAGCCCCTTCTCGGGTAGCAATGAGCAGTTCTTC.

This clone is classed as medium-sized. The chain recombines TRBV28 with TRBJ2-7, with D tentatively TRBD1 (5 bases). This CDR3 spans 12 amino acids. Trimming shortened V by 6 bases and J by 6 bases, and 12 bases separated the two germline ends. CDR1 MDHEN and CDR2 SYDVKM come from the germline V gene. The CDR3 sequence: CASRGLGREQYF. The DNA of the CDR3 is TGTGCCAGCAGGGGTTTGGGGCGCGAGCAGTACTTC.

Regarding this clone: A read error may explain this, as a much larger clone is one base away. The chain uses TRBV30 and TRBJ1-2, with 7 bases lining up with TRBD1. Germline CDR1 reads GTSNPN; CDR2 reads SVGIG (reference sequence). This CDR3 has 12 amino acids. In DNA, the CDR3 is TGTGCCTGGAAGCACAGGGGTAGTGTCTACACCTTT. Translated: CAWKHRGSVYTF.

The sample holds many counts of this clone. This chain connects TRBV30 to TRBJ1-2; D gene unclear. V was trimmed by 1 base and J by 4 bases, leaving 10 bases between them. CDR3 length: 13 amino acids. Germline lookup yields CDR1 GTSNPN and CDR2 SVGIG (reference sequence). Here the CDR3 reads CAWSELSPYGYTF. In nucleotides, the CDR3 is TGTGCCTGGAGTGAGTTGTCCCCCTATGGCTACACCTTC.

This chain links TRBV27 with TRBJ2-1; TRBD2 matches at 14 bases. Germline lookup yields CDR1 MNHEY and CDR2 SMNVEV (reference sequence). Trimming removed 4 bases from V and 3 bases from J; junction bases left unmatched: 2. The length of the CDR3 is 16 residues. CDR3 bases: TGTGCCAGCAGTTCCGGGACTAGCGGGAGCTACAATGAGCAGTTCTTC. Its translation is CASSSGTSGSYNEQFF.

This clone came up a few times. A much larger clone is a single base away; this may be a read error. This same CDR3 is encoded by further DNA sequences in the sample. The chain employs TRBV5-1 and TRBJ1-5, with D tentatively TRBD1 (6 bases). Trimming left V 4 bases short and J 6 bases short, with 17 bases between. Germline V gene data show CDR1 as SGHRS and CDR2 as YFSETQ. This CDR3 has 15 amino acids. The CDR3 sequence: CASSLGAGEGQPQHF. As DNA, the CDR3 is TGCGCCAGCAGCCTGGGGGCAGGCGAGGGTCAGCCCCAGCATTTT.

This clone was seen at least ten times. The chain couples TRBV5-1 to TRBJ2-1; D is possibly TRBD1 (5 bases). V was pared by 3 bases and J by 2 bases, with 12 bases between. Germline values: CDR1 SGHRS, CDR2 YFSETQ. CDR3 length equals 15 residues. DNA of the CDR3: TGCGCCAGCAGCTGGCGTGGGGCCACCTACAATGAGCAGTTCTTC. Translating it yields CASSWRGATYNEQFF.

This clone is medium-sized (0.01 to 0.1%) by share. The CDR3 loop is CASSERLPGVSSGANVLTF. DNA for the CDR3: TGTGCCAGCAGTGAACGGCTTCCAGGGGTTAGCTCTGGGGCCAACGTCCTGACTTTC. The chain carries TRBV6-1 and TRBJ2-6; perhaps TRBD1 as D (6 bases). The V end lost 2 bases, the J end lost 0 bases, and 17 bases lay between the germline ends. Germline V gene sequence: CDR1 MNHNS, CDR2 SASEGT. The CDR3 is made up of 19 amino acids.

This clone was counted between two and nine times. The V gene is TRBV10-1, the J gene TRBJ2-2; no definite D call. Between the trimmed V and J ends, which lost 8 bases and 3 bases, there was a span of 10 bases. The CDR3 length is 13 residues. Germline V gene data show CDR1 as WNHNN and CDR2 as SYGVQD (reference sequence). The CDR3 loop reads CASSHGDTGELFF. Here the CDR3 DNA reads TGCGCCAGCTCGCACGGAGACACCGGGGAGCTGTTTTTT.